Listed below are T cell receptor beta chains from one sample, sequenced in a study of blood T cells in healthy people across ages. One entry per CDR3 protein results from TCRdb running MiXCR on the 5' RACE reads. The top ten hold about 10% of the sample, which has approximately 1.5 million distinct CDR3 sequences, roughly 32% seen once. Sequencing was carried out using blood. The origin of the receptors is a woman between 25 and 40 years old in good health. Each CDR3 is given without its conserved first and last residue. A row's size may be missing; if present it is once, few, many or a size class.

clone_size	j_call	v_call	cdr3_aa
.	TRBJ2-7	TRBV20-1	SAVGLAGGKTNEQY
.	TRBJ2-1	TRBV30	AWGETGNEQF
.	TRBJ2-7	TRBV7-6	ASSSKAGGYEQY
.	TRBJ1-1	TRBV29-1	SVRALGGPSTEAF
.	TRBJ2-2	TRBV5-1	ASSMDTGELF
.	TRBJ1-1	TRBV20-1	SAIPGQGVENTEAF
.	TRBJ2-1	TRBV5-1	ASSVGPPSEQF
many	TRBJ2-1	TRBV12-3/TRBV12-4	ASSLGGLEQF
few	TRBJ1-1	TRBV6-1	ASSVAFTQGTEAF
.	.	TRBV14	ASSQKRAGTPGGRHEQY
.	TRBJ1-2	TRBV29-1	SVPVGGYTNYGYT
.	.	TRBV20-1	SASPGNEQY
few	TRBJ2-1	TRBV6-5	ASSYRLAGYEQF
few	TRBJ2-1	TRBV6-4	ASSDKLAGDNEQF
many	TRBJ2-3	TRBV29-1	SVGLAASTDTQY
.	TRBJ2-5	TRBV5-5	ASSLSSGYQETQY
.	TRBJ2-7	TRBV20-1	SAEHSNEQY
.	TRBJ1-6	TRBV4-2	ASSQDSYSLNSPLH
few	TRBJ2-1	TRBV7-9	ASITLAGGKDEQF
few	TRBJ1-5	TRBV5-5	ASSWEANQPQH
few	TRBJ2-3	TRBV6-2/TRBV6-3	ASRPAGLLTDTQY
few	TRBJ2-3	TRBV20-1	SVSPGLATRTDTQY
.	TRBJ1-2	TRBV6-6	ASSYTTQNNYGYT
.	TRBJ2-3	TRBV9	ASSADRGNDDTQY
few	TRBJ1-2	TRBV28	ASSLSRQGAYGYT
.	TRBJ2-7	TRBV6-1	ASSPAAREQY
.	TRBJ2-2	TRBV2	ASSEAGGAGELF
.	TRBJ2-3	TRBV25-1	ANSESLGGGSNTDTQY
.	TRBJ1-2	TRBV10-3	AIRGGSLTYGYT
few	TRBJ2-3	TRBV20-1	SAWDPDLDTQY
many	TRBJ1-1	TRBV29-1	SGHSGTEAF